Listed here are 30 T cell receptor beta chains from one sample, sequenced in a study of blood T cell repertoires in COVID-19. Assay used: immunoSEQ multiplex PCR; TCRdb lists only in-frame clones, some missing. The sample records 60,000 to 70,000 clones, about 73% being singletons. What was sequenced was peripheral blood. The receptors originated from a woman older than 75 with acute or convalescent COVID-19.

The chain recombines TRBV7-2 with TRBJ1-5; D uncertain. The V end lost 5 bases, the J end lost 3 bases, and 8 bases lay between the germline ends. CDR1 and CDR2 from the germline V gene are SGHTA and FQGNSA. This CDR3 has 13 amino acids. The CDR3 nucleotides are TGTGCCAGCAGCCCCGGGGTCAATCAGCCCCAGCATTTT. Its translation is CASSPGVNQPQHF.

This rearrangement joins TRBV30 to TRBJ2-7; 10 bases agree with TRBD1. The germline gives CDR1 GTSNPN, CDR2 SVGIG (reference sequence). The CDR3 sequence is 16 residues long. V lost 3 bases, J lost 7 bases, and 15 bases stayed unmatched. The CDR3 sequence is CAWRPSGTGALGEQYF. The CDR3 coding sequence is TGTGCCTGGAGGCCCTCCGGGACAGGGGCCTTGGGGGAGCAGTACTTC.

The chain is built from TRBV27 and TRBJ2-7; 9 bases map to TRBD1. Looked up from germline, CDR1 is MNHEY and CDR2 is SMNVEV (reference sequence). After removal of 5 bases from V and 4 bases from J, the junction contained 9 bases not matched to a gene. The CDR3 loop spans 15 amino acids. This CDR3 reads CASSRSGTGNYEQYF. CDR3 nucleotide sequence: TGTGCCAGCAGTCGATCCGGGACAGGGAATTACGAGCAGTACTTC.

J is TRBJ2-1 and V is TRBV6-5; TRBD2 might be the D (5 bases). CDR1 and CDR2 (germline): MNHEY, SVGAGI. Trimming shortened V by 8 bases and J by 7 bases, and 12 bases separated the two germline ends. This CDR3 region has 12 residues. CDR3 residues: CASLEQRNEQFF. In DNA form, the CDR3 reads TGTGCCAGCCTCGAGCAGCGGAATGAGCAGTTCTTC.

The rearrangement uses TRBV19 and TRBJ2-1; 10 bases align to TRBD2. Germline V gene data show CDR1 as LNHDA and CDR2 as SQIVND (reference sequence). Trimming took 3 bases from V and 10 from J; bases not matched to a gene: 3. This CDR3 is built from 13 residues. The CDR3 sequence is CASSMGLALEQFF. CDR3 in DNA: TGTGCCAGTAGTATGGGACTAGCGCTAGAGCAGTTCTTC. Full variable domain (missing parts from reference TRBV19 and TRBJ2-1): DGGITQSPKYLFRKEGQNVTLSCEQNLNHDAMYWYRQDPGQGLRLIYYSQIVNDFQKGDIAEGYSVSREKKESFPLTVTSAQKNPTAFYLCASSMGLALEQFFGPGTRLTVL.

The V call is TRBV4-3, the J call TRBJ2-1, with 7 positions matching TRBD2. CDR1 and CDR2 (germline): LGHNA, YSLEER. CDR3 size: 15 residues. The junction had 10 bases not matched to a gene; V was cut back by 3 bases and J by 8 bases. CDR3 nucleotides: TGCGCCAGCAGCCAGGAGACTAGCAGGTATCATGAGCAGTTCTTC. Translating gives CASSQETSRYHEQFF.

In nucleotides, the CDR3 is TGTGCCAGCTCACCACGGACAGAATCTACTGAGCAGTACTTC. This encodes CASSPRTESTEQYF. This sequence joins TRBV18 and TRBJ2-7; possible D gene TRBD1, 6 bases. V gave up 1 base and J gave up 7 bases, with 14 bases separating them. CDR3 length: 14 amino acids. In germline, CDR1 is KGHSH, CDR2 LQKENI.

The CDR3 DNA is TGCGCCAGCACCGGACAGGGGAACACCGGGGAGCTGTTTTTT. Its translation: CASTGQGNTGELFF. The chain carries TRBV5-1 and TRBJ2-2; 8 bases are shared with TRBD1. The junction had 2 bases not matched to a gene; V was cut back by 6 bases and J by 1 base. Germline CDR1 and CDR2: SGHRS and YFSETQ. The CDR3 sequence is 14 residues long.

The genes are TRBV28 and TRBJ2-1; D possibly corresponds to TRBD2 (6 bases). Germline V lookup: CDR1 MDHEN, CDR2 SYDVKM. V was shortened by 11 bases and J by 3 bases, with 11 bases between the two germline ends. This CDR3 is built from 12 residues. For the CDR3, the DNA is TGTGCCGCCCGGGACTTCTACAATGAGCAGTTCTTC. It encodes CAARDFYNEQFF.

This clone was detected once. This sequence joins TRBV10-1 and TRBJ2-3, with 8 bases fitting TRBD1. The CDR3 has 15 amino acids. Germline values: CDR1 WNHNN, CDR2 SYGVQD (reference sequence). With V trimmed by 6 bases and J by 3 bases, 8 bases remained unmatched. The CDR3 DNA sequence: TGCGCCAGCAGCGGACTAAGACAGGGGACAGATACGCAGTATTTT. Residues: CASSGLRQGTDTQYF.

The CDR3: CASSVTGESEKLFF. The DNA of the CDR3 is TGTGCCAGCAGCGTGACAGGGGAATCTGAAAAACTGTTTTTT. The rearrangement joins TRBV7-2 to TRBJ1-4; TRBD1 aligns across 8 bases. J was trimmed by 7 bases and V by 5 bases; bases with no gene match: 6. CDR1 SGHTA and CDR2 FQGNSA come from the germline V gene. This CDR3 is built from 14 residues.

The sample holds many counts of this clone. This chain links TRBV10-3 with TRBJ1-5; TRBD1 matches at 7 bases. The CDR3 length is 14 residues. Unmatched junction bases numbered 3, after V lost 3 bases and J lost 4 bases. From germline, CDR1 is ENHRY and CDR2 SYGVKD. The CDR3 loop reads CAISDQGGNQPQHF. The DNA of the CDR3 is TGTGCCATCAGTGATCAGGGGGGAAATCAGCCCCAGCATTTT.

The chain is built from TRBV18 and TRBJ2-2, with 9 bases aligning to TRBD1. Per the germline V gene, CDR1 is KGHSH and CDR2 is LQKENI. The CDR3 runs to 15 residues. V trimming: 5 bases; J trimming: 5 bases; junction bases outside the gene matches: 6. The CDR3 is CASSGGDRETGELFF. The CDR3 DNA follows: TGTGCCAGCTCAGGAGGGGACAGGGAAACCGGGGAGCTGTTTTTT.

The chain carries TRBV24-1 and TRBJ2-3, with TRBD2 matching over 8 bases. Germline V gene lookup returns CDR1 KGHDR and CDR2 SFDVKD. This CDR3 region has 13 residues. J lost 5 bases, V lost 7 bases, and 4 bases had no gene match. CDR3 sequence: CATSGRALDTQYF. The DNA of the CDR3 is TGTGCCACCAGCGGGAGGGCCCTAGATACGCAGTATTTT.

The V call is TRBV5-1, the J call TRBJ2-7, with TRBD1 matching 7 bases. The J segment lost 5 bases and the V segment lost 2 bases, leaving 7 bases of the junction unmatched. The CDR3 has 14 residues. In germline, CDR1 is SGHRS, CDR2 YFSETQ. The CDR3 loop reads CASSLMTGPHEQYF. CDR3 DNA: TGCGCCAGCAGCTTAATGACAGGGCCCCACGAGCAGTACTTC.

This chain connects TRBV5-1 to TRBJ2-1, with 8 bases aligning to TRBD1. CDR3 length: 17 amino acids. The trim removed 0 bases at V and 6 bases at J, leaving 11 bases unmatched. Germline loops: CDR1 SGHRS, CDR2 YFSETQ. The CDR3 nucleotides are TGCGCCAGCAGCTTGGCCATTCCCAGGGGGCCCCTCAATGAGCAGTTCTTC. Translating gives CASSLAIPRGPLNEQFF.

As DNA, the CDR3 is TGTGCCAGCAGCTATCCATTGGGGGGAGAAACCTACAATGAGCAGTTCTTC. It yields the protein CASSYPLGGETYNEQFF. This chain joins TRBV7-9 and TRBJ2-1; possibly TRBD2 for D (6 bases). CDR1 is SEHNR and CDR2 is FQNEAQ in the germline V gene (reference sequence). Trimming removed 4 bases at V and 2 bases at J, with 18 bases between. The CDR3 loop spans 17 amino acids.

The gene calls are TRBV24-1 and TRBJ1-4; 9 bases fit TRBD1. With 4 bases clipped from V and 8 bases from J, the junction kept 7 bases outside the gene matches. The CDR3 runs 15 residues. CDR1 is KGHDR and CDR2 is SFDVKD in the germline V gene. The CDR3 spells CATSDSGTGQEKLFF. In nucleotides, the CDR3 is TGTGCCACCAGTGACTCCGGGACAGGGCAGGAAAAACTGTTTTTT.

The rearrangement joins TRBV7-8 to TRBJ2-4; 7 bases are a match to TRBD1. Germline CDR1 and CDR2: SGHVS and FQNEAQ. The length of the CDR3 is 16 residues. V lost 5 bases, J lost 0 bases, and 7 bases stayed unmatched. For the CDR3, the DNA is TGTGCCAGCAGCACCGAGGGACAGCTAGCCAAAAACATTCAGTACTTC. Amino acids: CASSTEGQLAKNIQYF.

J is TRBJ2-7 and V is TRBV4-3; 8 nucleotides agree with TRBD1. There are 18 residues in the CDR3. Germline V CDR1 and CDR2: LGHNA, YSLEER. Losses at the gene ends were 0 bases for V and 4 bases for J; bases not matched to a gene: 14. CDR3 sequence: CASSQESVGNNRGYEQYF. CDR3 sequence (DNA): TGCGCCAGCAGCCAAGAGTCGGTTGGGAATAACAGGGGGTACGAGCAGTACTTC.

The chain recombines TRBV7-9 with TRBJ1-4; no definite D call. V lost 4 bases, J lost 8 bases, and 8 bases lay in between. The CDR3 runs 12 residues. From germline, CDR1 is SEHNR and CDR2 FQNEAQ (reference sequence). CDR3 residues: CASSYQKEKLFF. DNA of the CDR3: TGTGCCAGCAGCTACCAGAAGGAAAAACTGTTTTTT.

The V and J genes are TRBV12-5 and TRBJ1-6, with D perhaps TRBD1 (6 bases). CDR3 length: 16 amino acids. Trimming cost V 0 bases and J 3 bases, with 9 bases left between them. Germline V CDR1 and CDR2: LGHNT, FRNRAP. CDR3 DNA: TGTGCTAGTGGTTTGGTGGGGGGGCTCTATAATTCACCCCTCCACTTT. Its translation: CASGLVGGLYNSPLHF.

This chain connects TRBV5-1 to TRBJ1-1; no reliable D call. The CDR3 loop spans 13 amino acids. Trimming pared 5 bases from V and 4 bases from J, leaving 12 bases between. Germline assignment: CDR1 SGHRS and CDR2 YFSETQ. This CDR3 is CASRTGAGTEAFF. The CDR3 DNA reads TGCGCCAGCAGAACGGGTGCGGGCACTGAAGCTTTCTTT.

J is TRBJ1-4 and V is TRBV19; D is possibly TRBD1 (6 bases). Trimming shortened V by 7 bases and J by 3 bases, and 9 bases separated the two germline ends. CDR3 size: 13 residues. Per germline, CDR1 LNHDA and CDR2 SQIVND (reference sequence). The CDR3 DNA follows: TGTGCCAGTACCACAGGGCCTAATGAAAAACTGTTTTTT. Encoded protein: CASTTGPNEKLFF.

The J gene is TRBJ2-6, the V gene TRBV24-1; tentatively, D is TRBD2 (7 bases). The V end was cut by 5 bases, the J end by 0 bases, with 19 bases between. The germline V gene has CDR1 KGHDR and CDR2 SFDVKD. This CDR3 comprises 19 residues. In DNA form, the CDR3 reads TGTGCCACCAGTGCCGAGGGAGGGGGTAGCCTCTCTGGGGCCAACGTCCTGACTTTC. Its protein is CATSAEGGGSLSGANVLTF.

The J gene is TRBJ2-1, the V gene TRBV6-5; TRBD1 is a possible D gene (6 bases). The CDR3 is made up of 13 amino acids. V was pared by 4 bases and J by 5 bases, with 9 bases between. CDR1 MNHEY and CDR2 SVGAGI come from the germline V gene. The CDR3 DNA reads TGTGCCAGCAGTTCTGACAGGCACAATGAGCAGTTCTTC. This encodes CASSSDRHNEQFF.

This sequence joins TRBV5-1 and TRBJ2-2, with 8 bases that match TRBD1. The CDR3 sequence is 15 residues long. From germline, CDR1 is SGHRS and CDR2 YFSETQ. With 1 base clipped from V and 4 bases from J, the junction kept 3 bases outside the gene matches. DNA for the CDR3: TGCGCCAGCAGCTTGAGTACAGGGGGCACCGGGGAGCTGTTTTTT. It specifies CASSLSTGGTGELFF.

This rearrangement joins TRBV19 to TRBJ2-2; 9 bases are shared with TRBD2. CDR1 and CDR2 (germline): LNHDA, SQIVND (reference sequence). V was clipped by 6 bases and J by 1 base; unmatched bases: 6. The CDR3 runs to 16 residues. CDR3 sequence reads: CASSEPTSGNTGELFF. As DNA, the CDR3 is TGTGCCAGTAGCGAACCGACTAGCGGGAACACCGGGGAGCTGTTTTTT.

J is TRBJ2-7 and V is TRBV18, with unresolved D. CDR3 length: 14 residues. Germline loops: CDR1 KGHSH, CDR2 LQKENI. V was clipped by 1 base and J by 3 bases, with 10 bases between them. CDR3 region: CASSPQSTSYEQYF. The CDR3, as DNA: TGTGCCAGCTCACCACAGTCGACAAGCTACGAGCAGTACTTC. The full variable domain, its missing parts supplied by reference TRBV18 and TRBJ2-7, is NAGVMQNPRHLVRRRGQEARLRCSPMKGHSHVYWYRQLPEEGLKFMVYLQKENIIDESGMPKERFSAEFPKEGPSILRIQQVVRGDSAAYFCASSPQSTSYEQYFGPGTRLTVT.

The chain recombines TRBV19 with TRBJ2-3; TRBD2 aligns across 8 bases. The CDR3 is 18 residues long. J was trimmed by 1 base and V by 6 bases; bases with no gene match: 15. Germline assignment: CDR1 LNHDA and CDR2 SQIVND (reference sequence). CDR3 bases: TGTGCCAGTAGACCCAGGCCCCTTAGCGGGACCCGCACAGATACGCAGTATTTT. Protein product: CASRPRPLSGTRTDTQYF.